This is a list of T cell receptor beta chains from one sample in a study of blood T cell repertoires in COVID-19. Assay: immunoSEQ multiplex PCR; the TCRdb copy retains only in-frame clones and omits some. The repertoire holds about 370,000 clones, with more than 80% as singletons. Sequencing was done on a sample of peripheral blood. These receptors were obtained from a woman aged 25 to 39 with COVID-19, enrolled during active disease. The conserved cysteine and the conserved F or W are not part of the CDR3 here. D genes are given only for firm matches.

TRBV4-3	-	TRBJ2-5	ASSQAAGQGGETQY
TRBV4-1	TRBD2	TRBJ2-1	ASSPGAGAGDEQF
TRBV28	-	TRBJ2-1	ASSLSRGEQF
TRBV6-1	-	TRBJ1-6	ASSEEPGRPLH
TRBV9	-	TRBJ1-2	ASSAVNYGYT
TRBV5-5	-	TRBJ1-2	ASSQNYGYT
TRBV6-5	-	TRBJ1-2	ASSQGYGYT
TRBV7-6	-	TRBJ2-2	ASSRPKRNPTGELF
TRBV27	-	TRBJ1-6	ASSFTRAASPLH
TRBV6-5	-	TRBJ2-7	ATTSGISGDREQY
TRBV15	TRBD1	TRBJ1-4	ATSSRGGSIEKLF
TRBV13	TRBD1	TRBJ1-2	ASSLGTGGEIYGYT
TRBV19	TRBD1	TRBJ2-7	ASSIRTGGYEQY
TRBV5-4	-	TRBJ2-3	ASSPDWFNTDTQY
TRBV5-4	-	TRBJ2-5	ASSSGTGLQETQY
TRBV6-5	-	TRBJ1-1	ASSYTGSEAF
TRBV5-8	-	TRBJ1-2	ASSLALSVVRYGYT
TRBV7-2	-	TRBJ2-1	ASSLQEGRANEQF
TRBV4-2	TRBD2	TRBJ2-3	ASTQGASGRAIDTQY
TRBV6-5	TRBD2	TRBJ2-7	ASRGEGNEQY
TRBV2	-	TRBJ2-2	ASSEGRREATGELF
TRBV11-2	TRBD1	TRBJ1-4	ASSTLRDRGEKLF
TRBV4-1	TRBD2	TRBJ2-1	ASSQEEVAGLAGERNEQF
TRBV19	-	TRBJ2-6	ASRAEPRRSGANVLT
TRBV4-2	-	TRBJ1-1	ASSQVRAGGMNTEAF
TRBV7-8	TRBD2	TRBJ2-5	ASSLAVPGIRQETQY
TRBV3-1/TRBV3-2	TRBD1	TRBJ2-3	ASSQEQGTDTQY
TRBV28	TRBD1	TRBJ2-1	ASSFTGTGGLEQF
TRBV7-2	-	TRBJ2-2	ASTPSYNTGELF
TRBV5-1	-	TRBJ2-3	ASSPRTNADTQY
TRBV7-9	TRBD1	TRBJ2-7	ASSFDRGATYEQY
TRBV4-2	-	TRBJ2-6	ASSQTAPGANVLT
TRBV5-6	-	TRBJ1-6	ASSRGQGGSPLH
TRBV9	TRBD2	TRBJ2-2	ASSVGLADTGELF
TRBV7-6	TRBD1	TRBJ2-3	ASSRGTGADTQY
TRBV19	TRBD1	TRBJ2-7	ASSAGTGDYEQY
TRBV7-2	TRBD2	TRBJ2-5	ASSPSSGTQY
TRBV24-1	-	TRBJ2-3	ATRDAGETDTQY
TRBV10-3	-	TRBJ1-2	AISEGQGSGYGYT
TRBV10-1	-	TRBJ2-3	ASSPIGAGTDTQY
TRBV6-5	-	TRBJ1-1	ASSYRVSGVNTEAF
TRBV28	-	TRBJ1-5	ASSLLVGGFSNQPQH
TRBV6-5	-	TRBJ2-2	ASIYGAGELF
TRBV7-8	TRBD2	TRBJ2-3	ASSLGLAGPSTDTQY
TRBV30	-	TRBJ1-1	AWTRHPRGAF
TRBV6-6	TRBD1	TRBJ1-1	ASSERDRNTEAF
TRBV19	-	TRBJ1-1	ASSLHQEGTEAF
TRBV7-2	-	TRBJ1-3	ASSLLSGGYSSGNTIY
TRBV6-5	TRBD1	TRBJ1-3	ASYIQGKNTIY
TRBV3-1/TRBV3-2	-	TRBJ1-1	ASSPLWGRDTEAF
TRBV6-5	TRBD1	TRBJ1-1	ASRDRGRTEAF
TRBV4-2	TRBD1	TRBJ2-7	ASSQVPGQGSASYEQY
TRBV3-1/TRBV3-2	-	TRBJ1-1	ASSHWTLNTEAF